This T cell receptor beta chain stems from a study of radiotherapy plus CTLA-4 blockade in lung cancer. TCRdb keeps only in-frame clones here, not all; method: immunoSEQ multiplex PCR. The table shows roughly 50,000 clones, with 75% to 90% occurring only once. The ends were cut back, 3 bases at V and 9 bases at J, with 5 bases in the middle. The CDR3 is made up of 10 amino acids. Germline lookup yields CDR1 SNHLY and CDR2 FYNNEI. The rearrangement uses TRBV2 and TRBJ1-1; D call uncertain. The clonotype originates from a human donor with non-small cell lung cancer who had stable disease on radiotherapy plus ipilimumab. The material was peripheral blood, obtained from a patient treated with radiotherapy plus ipilimumab. The CDR3 is CASSEEQAFF. For the CDR3, the DNA is TGTGCCAGCAGTGAGGAGCAAGCTTTCTTT.